This TCR beta chain was sequenced for a study of vaccination effects on CD4 cells after COVID-19. About the study: Participants were vaccinated with two doses of either the BNT162b2 or mRNA-1273 vaccine.

Points from the study as a whole: Clones that were induced by infection or by vaccine showed marked contraction late after vaccination.

Generated by immunoSEQ multiplex PCR, the TCRdb table keeps only in-frame clones and is missing some. The sample has 60,000 to 70,000 clones, more than 80% seen once; the top ten hold more than 2%. In the ViraFEST assay, antigen-specific CD4+ clonotypes were identified by expansion after peptide-pool stimulation. It was after nine to ten days of culture that CD4+ T cells were isolated. The researchers cultured approximately 2 million PBMC per well with 9.5 to 10 IU/ml IL-2 and about 10 ug/ml peptides. IL-2 medium took the place of half the medium on both days 3 and 7. This clone appeared once. Its antigen is currently unknown. Trimming at V came to 2 bases and at J to 2 bases, leaving 9 bases not matched to a gene. CDR3 length: 16 amino acids. CDR1 and CDR2 (germline): SGHRS, YFSETQ.

The source was CD4+ T cells from PBMCs cultured with HCoV-229E spike peptides, collected before COVID-19 vaccination. The rearrangement joins TRBV5-1 to TRBJ2-5; TRBD1 agrees at 7 bases. The clonotype comes from a human donor who received a COVID-19 vaccine. The CDR3 protein is CASSFPIDRAQETQYF. For the CDR3, the DNA is TGCGCCAGCAGCTTCCCTATAGACAGGGCTCAAGAGACCCAGTACTTC. The variable domain in full, with the rest retrieved from reference TRBV5-1 and TRBJ2-5, is KAGVTQTPRYLIKTRGQQVTLSCSPISGHRSVSWYQQTPGQGLQFLFEYFSETQRNKGNFPGRFSGRQFSNSRSEMNVSTLELGDSALYLCASSFPIDRAQETQYFGPGTRLLVL.